This T cell receptor beta chain emerged from a study of T cell clonality in common variable immunodeficiency. Regarding the study as a whole: Repertoire-complication correlations in CVID were limited by patient heterogeneity.

TCRdb's copy holds only in-frame clones and misses some; the assay was immunoSEQ multiplex PCR. The sample shows about 52,000 clones, none of them appearing just once. Germline trimming cut 5 bases from V and 3 bases from J; bases unmatched to any gene: 7. The CDR3 length is 15 residues. Germline assignment: CDR1 LNHDA and CDR2 SQIVND (reference sequence). For this clone: Its matching antigen is unknown. The CDR3 is cut off 3 residues early in the read; its end comes from the germline J gene.

The chain combines TRBV19 with TRBJ2-7; 10 bases agree with TRBD2. Sequencing was performed on peripheral blood mononuclear cells. This TCR derives from a person aged 18-70 years in good health. Here the CDR3 reads CASSATSGHFYEQYF. Partial CDR3 DNA: TGTGCCAGTAGTGCGACTAGCGGGCACTTCTACGAG.